This entry lists 28 T cell receptor beta chains sequenced from one sample in a study of shared clonotypes between healthy human individuals. Naivety among CD8 cells was defined by CD45RO negativity and positive CCR7 selection, thereby excluding terminally differentiated effector memory CD45RA+ cells. Produced via immunoSEQ multiplex PCR; TCRdb's table is partial and in-frame only. The sample has some 800,000 clones; nearly 95% are singletons. The sample was naive CD8+ T cells sorted from blood. These receptors all stem from a man aged 30 to 45 in good health.

This chain uses TRBV2 with TRBJ2-7; a possible D gene is TRBD2 (5 bases). The CDR3 consists of 15 residues. V gave up 3 bases and J gave up 2 bases, with 14 bases separating them. Germline V gene sequence: CDR1 SNHLY, CDR2 FYNNEI. The CDR3 here is CASSEAARGTYEQYF. In DNA form, the CDR3 reads TGTGCCAGCAGTGAGGCTGCCCGGGGTACCTACGAGCAGTACTTC.

The gene calls are TRBV7-2 and TRBJ1-1; D is undetermined. This CDR3 comprises 17 residues. V lost 1 base, J lost 1 base, and 16 bases lay in between. Germline CDR1 is SGHTA and CDR2 is FQGNSA. The CDR3 here is CASSLVRPGRRNTEAFF. The CDR3 bases are TGTGCCAGCAGCTTAGTTCGGCCAGGACGAAGGAACACTGAAGCTTTCTTT.

The chain combines TRBV18 with TRBJ2-7; no clear D gene. CDR1 is KGHSH and CDR2 is LQKENI in the germline V gene. This CDR3 is 12 amino acids long. Trimming stripped 1 base from V and 3 bases from J, with 4 bases between. The CDR3 here is CASSPQNYEQYF. In nucleotides, the CDR3 is TGTGCCAGCTCACCACAAAACTACGAGCAGTACTTC. The full variable domain, with the rest looked up from reference TRBV18 and TRBJ2-7, is NAGVMQNPRHLVRRRGQEARLRCSPMKGHSHVYWYRQLPEEGLKFMVYLQKENIIDESGMPKERFSAEFPKEGPSILRIQQVVRGDSAAYFCASSPQNYEQYFGPGTRLTVT.

The V call is TRBV6-4, the J call TRBJ2-2; unclear D gene. Trimming removed 3 bases from V and 5 bases from J, with 16 bases in between. Germline V gene lookup returns CDR1 MRHNA and CDR2 SNTAGT. The CDR3 contains 16 residues. CDR3 DNA: TGTGCCAGCAGTGAATCCCCTAGTAAGGTGACCGGGGAGCTGTTTTTT. Translating it yields CASSESPSKVTGELFF.

The chain has TRBV7-9 and TRBJ2-7; possibly TRBD2 for D (6 bases). Trimming cost V 5 bases and J 3 bases, with 14 bases left between them. Germline V gene sequence: CDR1 SEHNR, CDR2 FQNEAQ (reference sequence). The CDR3 runs to 14 residues. CDR3 DNA sequence: TGTGCCAGCAGCCCGCCGGGACTGAGCTACGAGCAGTACTTC. Translation: CASSPPGLSYEQYF.

The chain carries TRBV4-1 and TRBJ2-1; 11 positions agree with TRBD2. CDR1 is MGHRA and CDR2 is YSYEKL in the germline V gene. This CDR3 comprises 16 residues. Unmatched junction bases numbered 6, after V lost 0 bases and J lost 8 bases. Here the CDR3 DNA reads TGCGCCAGCAGCCAAGAATTAACTAGCGGGAGCTATGAGCAGTTCTTC. The encoded protein is CASSQELTSGSYEQFF.

The chain employs TRBV7-9 and TRBJ2-5; the D is unclear. Per germline, CDR1 SEHNR and CDR2 FQNEAQ (reference sequence). The CDR3 consists of 18 residues. V was pared by 3 bases and J by 4 bases, with 24 bases between. The DNA for the CDR3 is TGTGCCAGCAGCTTTTTTTTCGATCATGGTCCCCTCGTAGAGACCCAGTACTTC. Protein: CASSFFFDHGPLVETQYF.

V gene TRBV6-1 combines with J gene TRBJ1-3; D uncertain. CDR3 length equals 15 residues. V was pared by 2 bases and J by 1 base, with 9 bases between. The germline CDR1 and CDR2 sequences are MNHNS and SASEGT. DNA of the CDR3: TGTGCCAGCAGTGAAAGAAGGGTGTCTGGAAACACCATATATTTT. Its protein product is CASSERRVSGNTIYF.

This clone was recorded only once. Here the CDR3 reads CASSVAGPYEQYF. DNA of the CDR3: TGCGCCAGCAGTGTTGCTGGACCGTACGAGCAGTACTTC. The gene calls are TRBV10-2 and TRBJ2-7; D gene uncertain. The CDR3 covers 13 residues. V lost 4 bases and J lost 4, with 11 bases in between. Germline CDR1 WSHSY, CDR2 SAAADI.

About this clone: A read error is likely here: a far larger clone is one base away. The chain links TRBV14 to TRBJ2-7; 12 bases are a match to TRBD1. The trim removed 4 bases at V and 5 bases at J, leaving 3 bases unmatched. Germline loops: CDR1 SGHDN, CDR2 FVKESK. The CDR3 is made up of 14 amino acids. The CDR3 DNA reads TGTGCCAGCAGCCCCGGGACAGGGGGCAACGAGCAGTACTTC. Translating gives CASSPGTGGNEQYF.

This chain connects TRBV7-8 to TRBJ2-7; D gene uncertain. The germline V and J ends were trimmed by 5 bases and 9 bases, with 23 bases remaining between them. CDR3 length equals 15 residues. Germline assignment: CDR1 SGHVS and CDR2 FQNEAQ. CDR3 sequence (DNA): TGTGCCAGCAGCCCGAAGCCCGGATCTACTATGAGGCAGTACTTC. It translates to CASSPKPGSTMRQYF.

The rearrangement uses TRBV11-2 and TRBJ2-5; D perhaps matches TRBD1 (5 bases). V lost 3 bases, J lost 5 bases, and 16 bases lay in between. The germline V gene encodes CDR1 SGHAT and CDR2 FQNNGV. The CDR3 has 15 residues. The CDR3 spells CASSLGQAGLETQYF. The DNA of the CDR3 is TGTGCCAGCAGCTTGGGTCAGGCAGGGTTGGAGACCCAGTACTTC.

The CDR3 bases are TGTGCCAGCAGCGTAGCGGGTAGCCCAGTCGGAGTCGACGAGCAGTACTTC. Its translation: CASSVAGSPVGVDEQYF. The chain has TRBV9 and TRBJ2-7; D is undetermined. V lost 0 bases and J lost 5, with 21 bases in between. The CDR3 spans 17 residues. Per the germline V gene, CDR1 is SGDLS and CDR2 is YYNGEE.

A single count supports this clone. The J gene is TRBJ2-5, the V gene TRBV30; D unresolved. The V and J ends lost 4 bases and 5 bases respectively, with 14 bases between them. This CDR3 has 13 amino acids. The V gene's germline CDR1 is GTSNPN and CDR2 SVGIG (reference sequence). The CDR3 nucleotides are TGTGCCTGGAAGCAGGAGATCGGGGAGACCCAGTACTTC. Translated: CAWKQEIGETQYF.

This clone was recorded only once. V and J are TRBV9 and TRBJ2-7; possibly TRBD2 for D (5 bases). Germline-derived CDR1 and CDR2 are SGDLS and YYNGEE. The CDR3 totals 11 residues. The ends were cut back, 4 bases at V and 7 bases at J, with 9 bases in the middle. CDR3 in DNA: TGTGCCAGCAGCTCTGGACTGGAGCAGTACTTC. This translates into CASSSGLEQYF.

V usage is TRBV2 and J usage is TRBJ2-7; 8 bases map to TRBD1. The CDR3 has 14 amino acids. Looked up from germline, CDR1 is SNHLY and CDR2 is FYNNEI. V lost 8 bases, J lost 3 bases, and 9 bases stayed unmatched. The DNA for the CDR3 is TGTGCCAGCCGAGGGACAGGACCCGTCTACGAGCAGTACTTC. Its translation is CASRGTGPVYEQYF.

The chain has TRBV15 and TRBJ2-7, with 7 positions matching TRBD2. V lost 3 bases to trimming and J lost 4 bases; unmatched junction nucleotides: 9. The CDR3 is 15 residues long. Germline CDR1 and CDR2: LNHNV and YYDKDF (reference sequence). CDR3 region: CATSRGGEAYYEQYF. The CDR3 bases are TGTGCCACCAGCAGGGGGGGGGAGGCCTATTACGAGCAGTACTTC.

Regarding this clone: The same CDR3 can be traced to other DNA sequences in this sample. The chain links TRBV5-1 to TRBJ2-7; D might be TRBD1 (6 bases). This CDR3 is 14 amino acids long. Trimming took off 0 bases at V and 2 bases at J, with 9 bases between the two ends. Germline-derived CDR1 and CDR2 are SGHRS and YFSETQ. As DNA, the CDR3 is TGCGCCAGCAGCTTGGCCGCAGGGGCCTACGAGCAGTACTTC. It yields the protein CASSLAAGAYEQYF.

The chain employs TRBV7-8 and TRBJ1-3; no firm D call. The CDR3 is 15 residues long. Germline-derived CDR1 and CDR2 are SGHVS and FQNEAQ. The V end was cut by 2 bases, the J end by 0 bases, with 8 bases between. CDR3: CASSLSVGSGNTIYF. CDR3 coding DNA: TGTGCCAGCAGCTTATCGGTGGGCTCTGGAAACACCATATATTTT.

The J gene is TRBJ2-7, the V gene TRBV19, with D possibly TRBD2 on 6 matching bases. Trimming took off 6 bases at V and 3 bases at J, with 21 bases between the two ends. CDR1 and CDR2 (germline): LNHDA, SQIVND (reference sequence). The CDR3 is 16 residues long. CDR3 sequence (DNA): TGTGCCAGTAGAATGGACTACCTCGAGGCGGGCTACGAGCAGTACTTC. The encoded protein is CASRMDYLEAGYEQYF.

This sequence joins TRBV28 and TRBJ2-1; maybe TRBD2 (5 bases). Trimming took 7 bases from V and 3 from J, leaving 22 bases between them. This CDR3 region has 17 residues. The germline CDR1 and CDR2 sequences are MDHEN and SYDVKM. Here the CDR3 DNA reads TGTGCCAGCACCCTTAGGAGTAACTGGGGAGTCTACAATGAGCAGTTCTTC. Translation gives CASTLRSNWGVYNEQFF. Full variable domain (rest looked up from reference TRBV28 and TRBJ2-1): DVKVTQSSRYLVKRTGEKVFLECVQDMDHENMFWYRQDPGLGLRLIYFSYDVKMKEKGDIPEGYSVSREKKERFSLILESASTNQTSMYLCASTLRSNWGVYNEQFFGPGTRLTVL.

The V and J genes are TRBV11-2 and TRBJ1-4, with D unresolved. With 5 bases removed from V and 7 bases from J, the gap between germline ends came to 20 bases. Germline values: CDR1 SGHAT, CDR2 FQNNGV. The CDR3 sequence is 16 residues long. This CDR3 reads CASSPLGRSMSEKLFF. Here the CDR3 DNA reads TGTGCCAGCAGCCCCCTCGGGCGGAGCATGAGTGAAAAACTGTTTTTT.

The chain is built from TRBV25-1 and TRBJ2-1; no clear D. V was trimmed by 4 bases and J by 9 bases, leaving 10 bases between them. The CDR3 is 12 residues long. Germline V gives CDR1 MGHDK, CDR2 SYGVNS. CDR3 nucleotide sequence: TGTGCCAGCAGTGCGGACGAGCTTGAGCAGTTCTTC. Translated: CASSADELEQFF.

This chain links TRBV9 with TRBJ2-5, with 8 bases fitting TRBD2. The germline CDR1 and CDR2 sequences are SGDLS and YYNGEE. This CDR3 has 15 residues. V was clipped by 3 bases and J by 1 base; unmatched bases: 5. The CDR3 here is CASSASGSPQETQYF. Written as DNA, the CDR3 is TGTGCCAGCAGCGCGAGCGGGAGTCCCCAAGAGACCCAGTACTTC.

This clone was observed a single time. The chain links TRBV7-9 to TRBJ2-5, with D maybe TRBD2 (5 bases). V was trimmed by 4 bases and J by 2 bases, leaving 14 bases between them. CDR3 length: 15 amino acids. Germline-derived CDR1 and CDR2 are SEHNR and FQNEAQ (reference sequence). The CDR3 DNA reads as TGTGCCAGCAGCTGGGAGACTTCGAGTCAAGAGACCCAGTACTTC. This sequence encodes CASSWETSSQETQYF. Based on the CDR3 plus reference TRBV7-9 and TRBJ2-5, the full variable domain is DTGVSQNPRHKITKRGQNVTFRCDPISEHNRLYWYRQTLGQGPEFLTYFQNEAQLEKSRLLSDRFSAERPKGSFSTLEIQRTEQGDSAMYLCASSWETSSQETQYFGPGTRLLVL.

This chain joins TRBV18 and TRBJ1-1; D not certain. V lost 0 bases, J lost 2 bases, and 13 bases lay in between. The CDR3 is 16 residues long. Germline CDR1 reads KGHSH; CDR2 reads LQKENI. As DNA, the CDR3 is TGTGCCAGCTCACCACCCCCGGCAGGCCCTAACACTGAAGCTTTCTTT. This gives the protein CASSPPPAGPNTEAFF. The variable domain in full, completed from reference TRBV18 and TRBJ1-1, reads NAGVMQNPRHLVRRRGQEARLRCSPMKGHSHVYWYRQLPEEGLKFMVYLQKENIIDESGMPKERFSAEFPKEGPSILRIQQVVRGDSAAYFCASSPPPAGPNTEAFFGQGTRLTVV.

The CDR3 loop reads CASSLRSGRGLGETQYF. CDR3 bases: TGTGCCAGCAGCTTAAGAAGCGGACGAGGCCTCGGAGAGACCCAGTACTTC. V gene TRBV7-9 combines with J gene TRBJ2-5; TRBD2 is a possible D gene (5 bases). Per the germline V gene, CDR1 is SEHNR and CDR2 is FQNEAQ (reference sequence). The V end was cut by 2 bases, the J end by 4 bases, with 20 bases between. The CDR3 spans 17 residues.

This chain connects TRBV4-1 to TRBJ2-2; 9 bases match TRBD2. This CDR3 is 16 amino acids long. With 0 bases clipped from V and 6 bases from J, the junction kept 5 bases outside the gene matches. Germline CDR1 is MGHRA and CDR2 is YSYEKL. As DNA, the CDR3 is TGCGCCAGCAGCCAAGATGATAGCGGGAGCCCCGGGGAGCTGTTTTTT. Amino acids: CASSQDDSGSPGELFF.